This TCR beta chain emerged from a study of control samples from healthy donors and cancer patients. This CDR3 has 14 amino acids. Per germline, CDR1 LNHDA and CDR2 SQIVND (reference sequence). Data came from immunoSEQ multiplex PCR; TCRdb stores just in-frame clones and leaves some out. The sample lists more than 100,000 clones; approximately 90% were seen once. In regard to this clone: At one boundary the junction diverges from the germline segment, which might be a read error. Other DNA sequences within the sample encode an identical CDR3.

The sample comprised PBMCs. The TCR originated in a man aged 55-75 years with lung cancer. The V gene is TRBV19, the J gene TRBJ2-1, with a tentative D call TRBD1 (6 bases). The CDR3 DNA reads as TGCGCCAGTAGTGGAACGGACAGTAACAATGAGCAGTTCTTC. It specifies CASSGTDSNNEQFF.